The source of this T cell receptor beta chain is a study of cytomegalovirus exposure and HLA in healthy donors. This CDR3 spans 20 amino acids. V was cut by 0 bases and J by 6 bases, with 27 bases left in between. Germline assignment: CDR1 SGDLS and CDR2 YYNGEE. Study-level findings and limits: It was shown in a later analysis that HLA-associated TCR beta chains were more clonally expanded than other, equally common chains.

The primer mix had 60 Vbeta and 13 Jbeta primers. Measured with immunoSEQ multiplex PCR; TCRdb has only the in-frame clones, and not every one. The repertoire consists of 95,000 to 100,000 clones, with roughly 76% occurring once and the leading ten covering 1.5% to 2.5%. With regard to this clone: Its antigen is currently unknown.

The donors (healthy individuals) were bone marrow donors. The V and J genes are TRBV9 and TRBJ1-4; D perhaps matches TRBD1 (6 bases). This TCR derives from a man in his forties in good health and CMV-seronegative. The specimen sequenced was PBMCs. The CDR3 sequence: CASSVAGRLGRREGDEKLFF. Here the CDR3 DNA reads TGTGCCAGCAGCGTAGCCGGCCGCTTGGGTCGACGGGAGGGGGATGAAAAACTGTTTTTT.